This T cell receptor beta chain was captured in a study of blood T cell repertoires in COVID-19. Study background: Both acute and convalescent COVID-19 samples were obtained from the United States, Italy and Spain.

Clones were read by immunoSEQ multiplex PCR, and TCRdb kept only the in-frame ones, dropping some. The repertoire holds about 120,000 clones, with 65% to 90% as singletons. Germline loops: CDR1 LGHNA, CDR2 YNFKEQ. After removal of 2 bases from V and 5 bases from J, the junction contained 14 bases not matched to a gene. The CDR3 totals 19 residues. V is TRBV4-2 and J is TRBJ2-5; 13 nucleotides match TRBD2. The receptor was isolated from a man aged 80 or over with active or convalescent COVID-19. Sequencing input: peripheral blood. As DNA, the CDR3 is TGTGCCAGCAGCCAATATTTACTAGCGGGAGGGTCGTCGGTGGAGACCCAGTACTTC. Translation: CASSQYLLAGGSSVETQYF.